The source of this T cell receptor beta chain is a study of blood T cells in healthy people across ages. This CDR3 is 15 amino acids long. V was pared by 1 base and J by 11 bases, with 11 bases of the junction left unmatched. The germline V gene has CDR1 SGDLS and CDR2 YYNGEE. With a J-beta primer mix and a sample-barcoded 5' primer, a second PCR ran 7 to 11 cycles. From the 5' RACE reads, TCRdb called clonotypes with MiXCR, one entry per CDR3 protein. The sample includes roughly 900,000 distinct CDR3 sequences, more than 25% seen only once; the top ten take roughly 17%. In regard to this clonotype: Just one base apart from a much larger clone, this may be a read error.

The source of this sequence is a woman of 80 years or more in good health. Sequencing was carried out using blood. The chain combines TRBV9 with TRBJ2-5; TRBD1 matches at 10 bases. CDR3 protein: CASSVMTGGRNEQYF. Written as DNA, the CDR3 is TGTGCCAGCAGCGTAATGACAGGGGGCCGCAATGAGCAGTACTTC.